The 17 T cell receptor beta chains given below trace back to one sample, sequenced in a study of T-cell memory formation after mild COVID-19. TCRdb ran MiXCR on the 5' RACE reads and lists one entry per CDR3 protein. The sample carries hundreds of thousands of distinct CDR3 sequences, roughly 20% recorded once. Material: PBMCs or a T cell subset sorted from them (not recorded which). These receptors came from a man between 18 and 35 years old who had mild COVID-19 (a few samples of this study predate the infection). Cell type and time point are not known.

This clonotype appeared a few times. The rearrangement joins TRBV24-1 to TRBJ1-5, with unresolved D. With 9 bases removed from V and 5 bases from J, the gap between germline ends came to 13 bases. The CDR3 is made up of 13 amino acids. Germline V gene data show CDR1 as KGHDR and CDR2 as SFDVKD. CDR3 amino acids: CATGGAVDQPQHF. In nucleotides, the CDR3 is TGTGCCACCGGAGGTGCGGTGGATCAGCCCCAGCATTTT.

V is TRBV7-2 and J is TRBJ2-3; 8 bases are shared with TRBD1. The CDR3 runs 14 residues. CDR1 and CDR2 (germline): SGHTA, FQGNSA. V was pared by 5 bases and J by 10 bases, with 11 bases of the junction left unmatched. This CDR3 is CASSPTLTGASQYF. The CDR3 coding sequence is TGTGCCAGCAGCCCGACATTGACAGGGGCCTCGCAGTATTTT.

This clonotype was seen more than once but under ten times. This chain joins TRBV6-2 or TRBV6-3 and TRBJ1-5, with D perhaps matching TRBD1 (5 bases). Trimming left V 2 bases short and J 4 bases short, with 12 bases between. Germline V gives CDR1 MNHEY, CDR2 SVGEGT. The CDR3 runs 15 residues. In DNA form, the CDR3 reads TGTGCCAGCAGTTACGTGGGTAAGGGGAATCAGCCCCAGCATTTT. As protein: CASSYVGKGNQPQHF.

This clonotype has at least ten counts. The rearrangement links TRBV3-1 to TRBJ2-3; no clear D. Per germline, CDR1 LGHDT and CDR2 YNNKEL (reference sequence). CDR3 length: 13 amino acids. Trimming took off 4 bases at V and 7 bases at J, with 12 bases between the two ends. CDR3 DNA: TGTGCCAGCAGCCCCTTCTCTGGGTATACGCAGTATTTT. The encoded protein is CASSPFSGYTQYF.

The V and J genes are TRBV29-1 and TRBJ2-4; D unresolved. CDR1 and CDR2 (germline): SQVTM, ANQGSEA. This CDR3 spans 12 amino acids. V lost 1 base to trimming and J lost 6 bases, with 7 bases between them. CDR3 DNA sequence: TGCAGCGTTGAAGGGGTTTCAAACATTCAGTACTTC. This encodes CSVEGVSNIQYF.

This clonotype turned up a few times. The CDR3 nucleotides read TGTGCCAGCAGTTATCCCACCGGACAGGGGAGTCAGCCCCAGCATTTT. As protein: CASSYPTGQGSQPQHF. The chain employs TRBV6-6 and TRBJ1-5; TRBD1 matches 9 bases. Germline V gives CDR1 MNHNY, CDR2 SVGAGI (reference sequence). CDR3 size: 16 residues. The J segment lost 6 bases and the V segment lost 3 bases, leaving 9 bases of the junction unmatched.

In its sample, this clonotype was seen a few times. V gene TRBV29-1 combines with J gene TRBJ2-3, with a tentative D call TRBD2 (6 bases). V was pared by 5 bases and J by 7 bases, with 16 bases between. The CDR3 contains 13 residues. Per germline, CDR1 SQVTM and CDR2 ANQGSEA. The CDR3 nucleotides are TGCAGCGTTCGAAGTGGGGCGGGGAATACGCAGTATTTT. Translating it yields CSVRSGAGNTQYF.

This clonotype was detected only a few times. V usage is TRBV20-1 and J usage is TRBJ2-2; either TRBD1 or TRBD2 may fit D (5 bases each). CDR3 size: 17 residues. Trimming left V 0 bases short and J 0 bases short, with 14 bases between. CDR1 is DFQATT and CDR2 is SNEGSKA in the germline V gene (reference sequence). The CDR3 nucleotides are TGCAGTGCTAGAGATCGAGGGGCCGGAGCGAACACCGGGGAGCTGTTTTTT. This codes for CSARDRGAGANTGELFF.

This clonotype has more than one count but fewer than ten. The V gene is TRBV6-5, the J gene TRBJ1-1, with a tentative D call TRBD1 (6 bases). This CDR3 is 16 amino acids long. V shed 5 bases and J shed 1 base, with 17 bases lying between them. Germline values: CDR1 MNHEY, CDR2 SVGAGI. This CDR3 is CASSGYREEWNTEAFF. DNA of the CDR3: TGTGCCAGCAGTGGTTACAGGGAGGAATGGAACACTGAAGCTTTCTTT.

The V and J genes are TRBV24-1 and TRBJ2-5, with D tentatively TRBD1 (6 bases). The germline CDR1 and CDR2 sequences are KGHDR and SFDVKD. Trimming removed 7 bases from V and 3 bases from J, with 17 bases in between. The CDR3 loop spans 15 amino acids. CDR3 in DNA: TGTGCCACCAGCCCTAGGGGGACCATGAAAGAGACCCAGTACTTC. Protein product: CATSPRGTMKETQYF.

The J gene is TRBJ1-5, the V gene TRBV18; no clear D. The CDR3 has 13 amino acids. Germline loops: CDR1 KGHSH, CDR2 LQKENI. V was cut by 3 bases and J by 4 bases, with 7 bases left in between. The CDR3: CASSPDVNQPQHF. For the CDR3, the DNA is TGTGCCAGCTCACCCGATGTGAATCAGCCCCAGCATTTT.

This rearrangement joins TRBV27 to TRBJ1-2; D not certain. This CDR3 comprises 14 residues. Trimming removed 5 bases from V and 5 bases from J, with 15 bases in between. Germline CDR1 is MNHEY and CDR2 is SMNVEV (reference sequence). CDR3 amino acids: CASSPVEGWYGYTF. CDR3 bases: TGTGCCAGCAGTCCGGTCGAAGGCTGGTATGGCTACACCTTC.

In DNA, the CDR3 is TGTGCCAGCAGTTCGTCCGGGACAGGGATCCTATACTTC. This translates into CASSSSGTGILYF. The chain has TRBV6-6 and TRBJ2-7; 9 bases match TRBD1. Germline lookup yields CDR1 MNHNY and CDR2 SVGAGI (reference sequence). The CDR3 consists of 13 residues. V was pared by 4 bases and J by 13 bases, with 11 bases of the junction left unmatched.

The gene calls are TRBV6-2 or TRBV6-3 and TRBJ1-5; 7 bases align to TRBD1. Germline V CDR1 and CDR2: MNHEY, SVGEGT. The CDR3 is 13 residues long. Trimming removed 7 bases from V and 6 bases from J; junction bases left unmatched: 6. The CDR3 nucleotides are TGTGCCAGCACTCCGGACAGGTCTCAGCCCCAGCATTTT. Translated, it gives CASTPDRSQPQHF.

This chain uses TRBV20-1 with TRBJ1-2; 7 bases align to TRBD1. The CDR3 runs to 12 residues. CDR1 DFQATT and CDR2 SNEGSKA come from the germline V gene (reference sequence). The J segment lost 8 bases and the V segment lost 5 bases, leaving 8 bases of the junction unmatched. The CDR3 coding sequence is TGCAGTGCTCCAAGGGGGCTTGGAGGCTACACCTTC. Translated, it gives CSAPRGLGGYTF.

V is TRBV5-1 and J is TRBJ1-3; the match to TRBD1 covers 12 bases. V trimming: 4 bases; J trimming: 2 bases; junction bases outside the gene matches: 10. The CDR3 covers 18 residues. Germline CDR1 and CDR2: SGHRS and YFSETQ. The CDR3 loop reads CASSAGTGGLLPGNTIYF. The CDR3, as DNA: TGCGCCAGCAGCGCCGGGACAGGGGGCCTACTACCTGGAAACACCATATATTTT. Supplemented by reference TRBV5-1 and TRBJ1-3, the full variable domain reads KAGVTQTPRYLIKTRGQQVTLSCSPISGHRSVSWYQQTPGQGLQFLFEYFSETQRNKGNFPGRFSGRQFSNSRSEMNVSTLELGDSALYLCASSAGTGGLLPGNTIYFGEGSWLTVV.

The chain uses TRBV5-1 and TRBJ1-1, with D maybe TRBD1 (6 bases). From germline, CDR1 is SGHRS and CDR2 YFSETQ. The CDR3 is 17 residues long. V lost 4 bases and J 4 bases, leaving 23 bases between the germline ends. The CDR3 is CASSRAPTGGAITEAFF. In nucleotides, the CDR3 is TGCGCCAGCAGCCGCGCGCCCACGGGGGGCGCGATCACTGAAGCTTTCTTT.